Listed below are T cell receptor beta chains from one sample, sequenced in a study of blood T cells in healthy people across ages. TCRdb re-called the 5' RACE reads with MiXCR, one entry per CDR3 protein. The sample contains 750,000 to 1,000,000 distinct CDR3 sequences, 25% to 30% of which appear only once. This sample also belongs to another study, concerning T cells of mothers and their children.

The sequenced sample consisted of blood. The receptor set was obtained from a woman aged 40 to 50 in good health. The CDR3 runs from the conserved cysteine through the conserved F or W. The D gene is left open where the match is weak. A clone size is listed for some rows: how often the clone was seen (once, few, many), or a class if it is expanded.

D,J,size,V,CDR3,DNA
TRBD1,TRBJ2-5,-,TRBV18,CASSPRQGATETQYF,TGTGCCAGCTCACCTCGCCAGGGGGCTACGGAGACCCAGTACTTC
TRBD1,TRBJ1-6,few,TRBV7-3,CASSPAGQGEGSPLHF,TGTGCCAGCAGCCCGGCCGGACAGGGAGAAGGGTCACCCCTCCACTTT
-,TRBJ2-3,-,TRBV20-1,CSARFSGTTVPNTQYF,TGCAGTGCTAGATTTTCCGGGACCACCGTACCGAATACGCAGTATTTT
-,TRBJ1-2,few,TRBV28,CASLRDTYGYTF,TGTGCCAGCTTAAGGGATACGTATGGCTACACCTTC
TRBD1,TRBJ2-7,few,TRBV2,CAAVGTGSEQYF,TGTGCGGCGGTGGGGACAGGGAGCGAGCAGTACTTC
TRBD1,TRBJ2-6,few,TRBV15,CATSRGGQGNDVLTF,TGTGCCACCAGCAGAGGAGGACAGGGAAATGACGTCCTGACTTTC
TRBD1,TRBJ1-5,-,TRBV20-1,CSAPSTGGNQPQHF,TGCAGTGCCCCCTCGACAGGGGGCAATCAGCCCCAGCATTTT
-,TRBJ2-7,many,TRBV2,CASSEIGTRVEQYF,TGTGCCAGCAGTGAAATCGGGACAAGGGTCGAGCAGTACTTC
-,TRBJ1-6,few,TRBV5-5,CASSLAVGLYNSPLHF,TGTGCCAGCAGCTTGGCCGTGGGCCTCTATAATTCACCCCTCCACTTT
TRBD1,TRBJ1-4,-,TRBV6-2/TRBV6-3,CASSYAGTANEKLFF,TGTGCCAGCAGTTACGCCGGGACAGCTAATGAAAAACTGTTTTTT
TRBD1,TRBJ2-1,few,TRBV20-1,CSASRDSRNEQFF,TGCAGTGCTAGTCGGGACAGCCGCAATGAGCAGTTCTTC
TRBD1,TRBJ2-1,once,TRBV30,CAWAKGTGVFNEQFF,TGTGCCTGGGCGAAGGGGACAGGGGTGTTTAATGAGCAGTTCTTC
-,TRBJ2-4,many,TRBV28,CASSLPRPGIQYF,TGTGCCAGCAGTTTACCCCGGCCGGGCATTCAGTACTTC
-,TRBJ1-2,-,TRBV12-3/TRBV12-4,CASSFTAGEYNYGYTF,TGTGCCAGCAGTTTTACCGCGGGGGAGTATAACTATGGCTACACCTTC
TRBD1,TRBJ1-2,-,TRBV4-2,CASSQAGQGANYGYTF,TGTGCCAGCAGCCAAGCCGGACAGGGCGCTAACTATGGCTACACCTTC
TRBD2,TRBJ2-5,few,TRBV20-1,CSASQRGGDETQYF,TGCAGTGCTAGTCAGCGGGGGGGCGATGAGACCCAGTACTTC
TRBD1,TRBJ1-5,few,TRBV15,CATSRPTGGHNQPQHF,TGTGCCACCAGCAGACCGACAGGGGGACACAATCAGCCCCAGCATTTT
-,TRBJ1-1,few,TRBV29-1,CSVELNIEAFF,TGCAGCGTTGAACTGAACATTGAAGCTTTCTTT
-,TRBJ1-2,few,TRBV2,CASSVTHYGYTF,TGTGCCAGCAGTGTAACACACTATGGCTACACCTTC
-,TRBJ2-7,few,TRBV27,CASSLSGLRYEQYF,TGTGCCAGCAGTTTATCTGGGCTTCGGTACGAGCAGTACTTC
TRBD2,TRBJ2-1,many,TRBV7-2,CASSSTSGNNNEQFF,TGTGCCAGCAGCTCCACTAGCGGGAATAACAATGAGCAGTTCTTC
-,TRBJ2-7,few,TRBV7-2,CASSSQRASYEQYF,TGTGCCAGCAGCTCACAACGGGCCTCCTACGAGCAGTACTTC
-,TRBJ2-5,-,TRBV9,CASSPPRGNQETQYF,TGTGCCAGCAGCCCCCCCCGGGGGAATCAAGAGACCCAGTACTTC
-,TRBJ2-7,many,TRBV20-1,CSAGRGALEQYF,TGCAGTGCAGGGCGCGGGGCTCTCGAGCAGTACTTC
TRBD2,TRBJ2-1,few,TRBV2,CASSEAGGGAHNEQFF,TGTGCCAGCAGTGAAGCGGGCGGGGGGGCCCACAATGAGCAGTTCTTC
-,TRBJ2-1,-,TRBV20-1,CSARDLLDGYNEQFF,TGCAGTGCTAGAGATCTCCTAGATGGATACAATGAGCAGTTCTTC
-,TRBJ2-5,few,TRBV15,CASSRGTDGGEAQYF,TGTGCCTCCAGCAGAGGGACCGACGGGGGAGAGGCCCAGTACTTC
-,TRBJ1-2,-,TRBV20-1,CSSKTGSRAYTF,TGCAGTTCAAAAACAGGGAGCAGGGCCTACACCTTC
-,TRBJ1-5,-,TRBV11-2,CASSLDGMGQPQHF,TGTGCCAGCAGCTTAGACGGAATGGGTCAGCCCCAGCATTTT
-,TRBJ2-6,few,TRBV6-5,CACSYGQSGANVRTF,TGTGCCTGCAGTTACGGGCAATCTGGGGCCAACGTCCGGACTTTC
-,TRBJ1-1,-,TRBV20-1,CSARDVYWGAFF,TGCAGTGCTAGAGATGTGTATTGGGGAGCTTTCTTT
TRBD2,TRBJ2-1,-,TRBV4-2,CASSREIAGASYNEQFF,TGTGCCAGCAGCCGAGAGATAGCGGGGGCCTCCTACAATGAGCAGTTCTTC
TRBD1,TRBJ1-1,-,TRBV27,CASSWRTGVRAFF,TGTGCCAGCAGTTGGAGAACAGGGGTTAGAGCTTTCTTT
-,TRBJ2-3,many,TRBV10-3,CAIQPDWISTDTQYF,TGTGCCATCCAACCGGACTGGATTAGCACAGATACGCAGTATTTT
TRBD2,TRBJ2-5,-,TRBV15,CATSRVRSAGGETQYF,TGTGCCACCAGCAGAGTTCGTTCTGCGGGAGGGGAGACCCAGTACTTC
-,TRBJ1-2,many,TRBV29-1,CSVERGASGYTF,TGCAGCGTTGAGAGGGGGGCTAGCGGCTACACCTTC
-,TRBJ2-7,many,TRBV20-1,CSARVQEYEQYF,TGCAGTGCTAGAGTCCAGGAGTACGAGCAGTACTTC
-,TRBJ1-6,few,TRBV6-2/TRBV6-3,CASGRTVSPLHF,TGTGCCAGCGGAAGGACGGTTTCACCCCTCCACTTT
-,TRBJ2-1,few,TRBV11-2,CASRPDRYNEQFF,TGTGCCAGCAGGCCTGACAGGTACAATGAGCAGTTCTTC